This T cell receptor (beta chain) was recorded in a study of blood T cell repertoires in COVID-19. Study-wide context: PBMCs, B-cell-depleted T cells, or T cells were the source of the cDNA or gDNA that made up the material.

In the study's own analysis: The authors estimated nucleated cell counts from reference gene primer amplification. The table came from immunoSEQ multiplex PCR; TCRdb's copy has only in-frame clones and leaves some out. V, J and clone size were drawn from that table, and D and trimming were deduced from the DNA. The sample includes some 220,000 clones, 70% to 90% of them seen just once. V was shortened by 4 bases and J by 0 bases, with 11 bases between the two germline ends. CDR3 length: 14 residues. In germline, CDR1 is SQVTM, CDR2 ANQGSEA. This chain links TRBV29-1 with TRBJ2-3; possible D gene TRBD2, 6 bases. What was sequenced was peripheral blood. This receptor was obtained from a man aged 45 to 65 with COVID-19, enrolled during active disease. As DNA, the CDR3 is TGCAGCGTTGTCCCTAGCGCGAGCACAGATACGCAGTATTTT. Its translation: CSVVPSASTDTQYF.